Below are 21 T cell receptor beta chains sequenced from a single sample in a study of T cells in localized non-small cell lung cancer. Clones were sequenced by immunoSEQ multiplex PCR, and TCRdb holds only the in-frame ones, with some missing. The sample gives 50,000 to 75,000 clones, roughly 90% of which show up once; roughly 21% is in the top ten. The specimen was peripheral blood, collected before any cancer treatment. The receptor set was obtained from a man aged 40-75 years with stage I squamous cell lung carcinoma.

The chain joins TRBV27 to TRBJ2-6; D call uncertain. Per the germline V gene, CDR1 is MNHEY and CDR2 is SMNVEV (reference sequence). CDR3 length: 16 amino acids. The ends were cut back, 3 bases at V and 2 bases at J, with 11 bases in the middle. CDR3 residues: CASSFNGSPGANVLTF. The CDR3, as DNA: TGTGCCAGCAGTTTTAATGGTTCCCCTGGGGCCAACGTCCTGACTTTC.

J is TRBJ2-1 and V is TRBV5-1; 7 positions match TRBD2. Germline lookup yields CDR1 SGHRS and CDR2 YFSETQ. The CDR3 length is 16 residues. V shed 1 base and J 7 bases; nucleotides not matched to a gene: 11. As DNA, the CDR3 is TGCGCCAGCAGCTTGAACGAAGGCCTAGCGGTTAATGAGCAGTTCTTC. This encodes CASSLNEGLAVNEQFF.

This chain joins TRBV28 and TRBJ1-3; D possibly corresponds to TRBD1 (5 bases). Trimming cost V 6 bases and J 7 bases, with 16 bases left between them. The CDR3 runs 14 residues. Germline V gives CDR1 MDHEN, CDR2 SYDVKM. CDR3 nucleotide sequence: TGTGCCAGCAGCCCCGGGACCGCCGGCAACACCATATATTTT. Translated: CASSPGTAGNTIYF.

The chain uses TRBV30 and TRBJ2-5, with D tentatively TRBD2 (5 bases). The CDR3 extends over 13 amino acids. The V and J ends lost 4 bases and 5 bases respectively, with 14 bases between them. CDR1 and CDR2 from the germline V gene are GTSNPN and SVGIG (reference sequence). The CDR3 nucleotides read TGTGCCTGGAAGGCCTCCGGCGGGGAGACCCAGTACTTC. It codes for CAWKASGGETQYF. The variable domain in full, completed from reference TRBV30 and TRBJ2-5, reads SQTIHQWPATLVQPVGSPLSLECTVEGTSNPNLYWYRQAAGRGLQLLFYSVGIGQISSEVPQNLSASRPQDRQFILSSKKLLLSDSGFYLCAWKASGGETQYFGPGTRLLVL.

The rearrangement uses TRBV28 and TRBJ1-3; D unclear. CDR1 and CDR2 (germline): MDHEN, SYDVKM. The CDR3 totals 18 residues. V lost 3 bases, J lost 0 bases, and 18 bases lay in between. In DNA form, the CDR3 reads TGTGCCAGCAGTTTCAAAACCCCCGGGCCTCGCTCTGGAAACACCATATATTTT. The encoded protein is CASSFKTPGPRSGNTIYF.

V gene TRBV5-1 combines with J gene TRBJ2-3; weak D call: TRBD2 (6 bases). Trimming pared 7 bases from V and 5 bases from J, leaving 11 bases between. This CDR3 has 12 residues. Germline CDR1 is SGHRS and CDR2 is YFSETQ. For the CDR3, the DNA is TGCGCCAGCGCGGAGGGACGAGATACGCAGTATTTT. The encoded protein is CASAEGRDTQYF.

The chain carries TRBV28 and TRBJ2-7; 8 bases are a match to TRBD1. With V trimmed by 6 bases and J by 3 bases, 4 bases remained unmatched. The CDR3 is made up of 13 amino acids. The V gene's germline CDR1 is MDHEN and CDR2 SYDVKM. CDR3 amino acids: CASSSGQGYEQYF. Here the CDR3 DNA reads TGTGCCAGCAGCTCTGGACAGGGCTACGAGCAGTACTTC.

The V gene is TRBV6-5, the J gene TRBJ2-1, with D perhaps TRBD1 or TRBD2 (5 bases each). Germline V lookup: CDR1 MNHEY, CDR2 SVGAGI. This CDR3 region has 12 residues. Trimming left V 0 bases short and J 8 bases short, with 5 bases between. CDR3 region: CASSYSGDEQFF. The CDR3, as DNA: TGTGCCAGCAGTTACTCGGGGGATGAGCAGTTCTTC.

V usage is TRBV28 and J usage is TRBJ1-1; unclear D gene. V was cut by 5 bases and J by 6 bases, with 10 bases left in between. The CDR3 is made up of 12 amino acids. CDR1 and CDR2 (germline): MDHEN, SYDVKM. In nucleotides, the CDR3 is TGTGCCAGCAGTCGAAGTTATGCTGAAGCTTTCTTT. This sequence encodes CASSRSYAEAFF.

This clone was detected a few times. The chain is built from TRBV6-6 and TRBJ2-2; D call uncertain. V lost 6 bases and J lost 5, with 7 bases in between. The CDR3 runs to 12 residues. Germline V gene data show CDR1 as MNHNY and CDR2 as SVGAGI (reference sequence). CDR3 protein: CASRIGTGELFF. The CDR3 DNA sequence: TGTGCCAGCAGGATAGGGACCGGGGAGCTGTTTTTT.

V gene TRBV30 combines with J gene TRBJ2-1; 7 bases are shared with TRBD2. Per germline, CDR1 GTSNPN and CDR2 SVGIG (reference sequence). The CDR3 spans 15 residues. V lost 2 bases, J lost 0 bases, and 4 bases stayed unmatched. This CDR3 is CAWSSSGRSYNEQFF. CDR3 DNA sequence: TGTGCCTGGAGTTCTAGCGGCCGCTCCTACAATGAGCAGTTCTTC.

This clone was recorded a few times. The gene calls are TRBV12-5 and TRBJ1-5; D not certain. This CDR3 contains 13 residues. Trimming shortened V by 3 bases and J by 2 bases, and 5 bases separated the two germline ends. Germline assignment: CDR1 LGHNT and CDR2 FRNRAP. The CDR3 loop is CASGFGGNQPQHF. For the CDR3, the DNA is TGTGCTAGTGGTTTCGGCGGCAATCAGCCCCAGCATTTT.

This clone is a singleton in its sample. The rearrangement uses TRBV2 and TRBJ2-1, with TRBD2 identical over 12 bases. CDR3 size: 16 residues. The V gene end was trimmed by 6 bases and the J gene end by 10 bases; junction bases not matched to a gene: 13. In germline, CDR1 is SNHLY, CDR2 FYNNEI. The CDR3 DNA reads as TGTGCCAGCAGCCCATCTAGCGGGAGGGCCCGGGGCGAGCAGTTCTTC. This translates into CASSPSSGRARGEQFF.

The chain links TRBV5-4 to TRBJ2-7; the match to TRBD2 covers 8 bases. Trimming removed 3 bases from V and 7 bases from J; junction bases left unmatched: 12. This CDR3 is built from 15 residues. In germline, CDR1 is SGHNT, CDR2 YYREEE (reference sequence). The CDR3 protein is CASSYHREGENEQYF. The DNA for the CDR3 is TGTGCCAGCAGCTATCACCGGGAGGGCGAAAATGAGCAGTACTTC.

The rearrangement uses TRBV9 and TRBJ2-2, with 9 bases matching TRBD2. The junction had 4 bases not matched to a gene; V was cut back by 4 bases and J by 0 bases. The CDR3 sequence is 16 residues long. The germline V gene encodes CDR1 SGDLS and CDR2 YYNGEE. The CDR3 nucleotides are TGTGCCAGCAGCCTCCGACTAGCGGCGAACACCGGGGAGCTGTTTTTT. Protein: CASSLRLAANTGELFF. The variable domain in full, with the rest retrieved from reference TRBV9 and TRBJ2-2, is DSGVTQTPKHLITATGQRVTLRCSPRSGDLSVYWYQQSLDQGLQFLIQYYNGEERAKGNILERFSAQQFPDLHSELNLSSLELGDSALYFCASSLRLAANTGELFFGEGSRLTVL.

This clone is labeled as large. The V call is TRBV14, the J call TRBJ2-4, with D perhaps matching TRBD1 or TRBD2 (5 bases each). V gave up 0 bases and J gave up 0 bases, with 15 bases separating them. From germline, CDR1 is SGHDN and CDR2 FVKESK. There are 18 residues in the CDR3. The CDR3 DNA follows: TGTGCCAGCAGCCAAGAGGGAACAGGTGGACTAGCCAAAAACATTCAGTACTTC. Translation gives CASSQEGTGGLAKNIQYF.

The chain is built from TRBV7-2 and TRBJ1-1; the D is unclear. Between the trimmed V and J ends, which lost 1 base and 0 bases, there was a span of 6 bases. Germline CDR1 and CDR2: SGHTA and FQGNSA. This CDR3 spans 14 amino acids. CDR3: CASSLGGLNTEAFF. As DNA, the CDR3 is TGTGCCAGCAGCTTAGGAGGGTTGAACACTGAAGCTTTCTTT.

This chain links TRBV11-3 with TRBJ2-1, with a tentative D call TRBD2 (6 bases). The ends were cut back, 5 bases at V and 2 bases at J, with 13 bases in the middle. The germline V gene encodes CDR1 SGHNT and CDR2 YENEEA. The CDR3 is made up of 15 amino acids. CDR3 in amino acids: CASSPGGNAYNEQFF. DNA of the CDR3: TGTGCCAGCAGCCCGGGCGGGAATGCCTACAATGAGCAGTTCTTC.

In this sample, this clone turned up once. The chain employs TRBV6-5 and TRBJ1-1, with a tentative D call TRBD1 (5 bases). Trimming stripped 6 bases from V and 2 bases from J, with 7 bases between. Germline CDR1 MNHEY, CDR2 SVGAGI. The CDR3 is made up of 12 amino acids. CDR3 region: CASRGDNTEAFF. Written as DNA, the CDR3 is TGTGCCAGCAGGGGGGATAACACTGAAGCTTTCTTT.

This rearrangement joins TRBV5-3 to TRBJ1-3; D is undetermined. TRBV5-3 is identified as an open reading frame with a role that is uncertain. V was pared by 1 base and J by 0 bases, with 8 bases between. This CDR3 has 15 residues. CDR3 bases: TGTGCCAGAAGCTTGAGTGCTTACTCTGGAAACACCATATATTTT. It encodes CARSLSAYSGNTIYF.

The CDR3: CASSPTRYSDQGGYTF. The CDR3 DNA sequence: TGTGCCAGCAGTCCTACCCGGTACAGCGATCAGGGCGGCTACACCTTC. The gene calls are TRBV2 and TRBJ1-2; perhaps TRBD1 as D (5 bases). The CDR3 sequence is 16 residues long. The ends were cut back, 5 bases at V and 8 bases at J, with 24 bases in the middle. Per the germline V gene, CDR1 is SNHLY and CDR2 is FYNNEI.